This TCR beta chain came from a study of cytomegalovirus exposure and HLA in healthy donors. Each donor was nominally healthy when sampled (though unrecorded immune exposures were likely). The CDR3 has 16 amino acids. Trimming removed 4 bases from V and 2 bases from J; junction bases left unmatched: 5. Germline-derived CDR1 and CDR2 are MNHNS and SASEGT. Study observations and caveats: Among the CMV-associated chains, a few were confirmed in vitro as specific for CMV antigens. Highly shared sequence variants in one cluster were likely a sequencing artifact. 87-base-pair reads could not separate some V segments, including TRBV6-2 and TRBV6-3.

Amplification used 60 Vbeta primers and 13 Jbeta primers. This table comes from immunoSEQ multiplex PCR, and its TCRdb copy is limited to in-frame clones, with some not included. The data contain 80,000 to 130,000 clones, approximately 81% of them singletons. The sample holds a few counts of this clone. Antigen: not known. This sequence originates from a female donor in good health and CMV-seropositive. Sample: PBMCs. The rearrangement joins TRBV6-1 to TRBJ2-3; 11 bases line up with TRBD1. CDR3 sequence: CASSARDRGVTDTQYF. CDR3 sequence (DNA): TGTGCCAGCAGTGCGCGGGACAGGGGGGTCACAGATACGCAGTATTTT.